Following are 12 T cell receptor beta chains from one sample sequenced in a study of blood T cell repertoires in COVID-19. Here immunoSEQ multiplex PCR was the method, and the copy in TCRdb shows in-frame clones only, minus some. Of about 120,000 clones in the sample, about nine tenths are singletons; the top ten hold roughly 4%. The sample was peripheral blood. The source is a man aged 40-49 years with acute or convalescent COVID-19.

This chain links TRBV30 with TRBJ2-1, with D possibly TRBD2 on 5 matching bases. This CDR3 is 15 amino acids long. Germline assignment: CDR1 GTSNPN and CDR2 SVGIG (reference sequence). V was trimmed by 0 bases and J by 2 bases, leaving 11 bases between them. This chain's CDR3 is CAWSVLLGAYNEQFF. DNA for the CDR3: TGTGCCTGGAGTGTACTACTCGGGGCCTACAATGAGCAGTTCTTC.

This chain uses TRBV6-1 with TRBJ2-5; TRBD2 agrees at 15 bases. J was trimmed by 5 bases and V by 3 bases; bases with no gene match: 7. Germline-derived CDR1 and CDR2 are MNHNS and SASEGT. The CDR3 covers 17 residues. CDR3 coding DNA: TGTGCCAGCAGTGATTGGGGACTAGCGGGAGGTGGGGAGACCCAGTACTTC. Its protein product is CASSDWGLAGGGETQYF.

The chain is built from TRBV29-1 and TRBJ1-3, with TRBD1 as a possible D gene (6 bases). The CDR3 totals 14 residues. The V gene's germline CDR1 is SQVTM and CDR2 ANQGSEA. Trimming cost V 4 bases and J 2 bases, with 12 bases left between them. The CDR3 bases are TGCAGCGTTGGGACAGAAAATACTGGAAACACCATATATTTT. Its protein is CSVGTENTGNTIYF.

This clone was seen a handful of times. V gene TRBV19 combines with J gene TRBJ2-7, with D unresolved. This CDR3 is built from 15 residues. With 0 bases removed from V and 0 bases from J, the gap between germline ends came to 9 bases. Germline CDR1 is LNHDA and CDR2 is SQIVND (reference sequence). This CDR3 reads CASSIDSRSSYEQYF. CDR3 sequence (DNA): TGTGCCAGTAGTATAGATTCGAGGAGCTCCTACGAGCAGTACTTC.

In this sample, this clone turned up once. The rearrangement joins TRBV5-1 to TRBJ1-2, with 8 bases fitting TRBD1. This CDR3 spans 15 amino acids. CDR1 and CDR2 from the germline V gene are SGHRS and YFSETQ. V gave up 6 bases and J gave up 4 bases; unmatched junction bases: 11. The CDR3 protein is CASNPGTGLSYGYTF. The CDR3, as DNA: TGCGCCAGCAACCCCGGGACAGGATTATCCTATGGCTACACCTTC.

This rearrangement joins TRBV5-4 to TRBJ1-2, with D perhaps matching TRBD1 (5 bases). This CDR3 contains 14 residues. CDR1 is SGHNT and CDR2 is YYREEE in the germline V gene (reference sequence). Trimming removed 4 bases from V and 4 bases from J, with 14 bases in between. CDR3 sequence reads: CASSPQPGPYGYTF. The CDR3 DNA is TGTGCCAGCAGCCCCCAGCCAGGGCCCTATGGCTACACCTTC.

This clone was recorded only once. This chain links TRBV7-2 with TRBJ1-5; D may be TRBD1 (5 bases). The CDR3 has 16 residues. Trimming took off 2 bases at V and 7 bases at J, with 18 bases between the two ends. Germline CDR1 and CDR2: SGHTA and FQGNSA. Here the CDR3 DNA reads TGTGCCAGCAGCTTAATGGTGGGGACGGGAGGCCAGCCCCAGCATTTT. This sequence encodes CASSLMVGTGGQPQHF. Based on the CDR3 plus reference TRBV7-2 and TRBJ1-5, the full variable domain is GAGVSQSPSNKVTEKGKDVELRCDPISGHTALYWYRQSLGQGLEFLIYFQGNSAPDKSGLPSDRFSAERTGGSVSTLTIQRTQQEDSAVYLCASSLMVGTGGQPQHFGDGTRLSIL.

This rearrangement joins TRBV12-3 or TRBV12-4 to TRBJ2-1; D gene uncertain. The CDR3 has 13 amino acids. The germline V and J ends were trimmed by 3 bases and 3 bases, with 6 bases remaining between them. CDR3 protein: CASSLGSYNEQFF. The CDR3 DNA sequence: TGTGCCAGCAGTTTGGGCAGCTACAATGAGCAGTTCTTC.

A single count supports this clone. The chain carries TRBV27 and TRBJ1-2; D is possibly TRBD1 (6 bases). The CDR3 covers 13 residues. Germline V gene lookup returns CDR1 MNHEY and CDR2 SMNVEV (reference sequence). The V gene lost 2 bases and the J gene lost 2 bases, with 6 bases spanning the gap. The CDR3 reads CASSLDRNYGYTF. CDR3 DNA: TGTGCCAGCAGTTTAGACAGGAACTATGGCTACACCTTC.

CDR3: CASSLTGGNGYTF. CDR3 sequence (DNA): TGTGCCAGCAGCTTGACAGGGGGTAATGGCTACACCTTC. This chain connects TRBV5-4 to TRBJ1-2; 8 positions match TRBD1. CDR1 SGHNT and CDR2 YYREEE come from the germline V gene (reference sequence). The CDR3 is made up of 13 amino acids. With 1 base clipped from V and 6 bases from J, the junction kept 2 bases outside the gene matches.

The V call is TRBV5-1, the J call TRBJ1-3, with D possibly TRBD1 on 6 matching bases. The CDR3 has 20 amino acids. Germline V gene sequence: CDR1 SGHRS, CDR2 YFSETQ. V lost 3 bases and J lost 2, with 27 bases in between. The CDR3 reads CASSSRVPGQREGTGNTIYF. CDR3 coding DNA: TGCGCCAGCAGCTCCCGCGTACCCGGACAGCGGGAAGGTACTGGAAACACCATATATTTT.

The chain is built from TRBV6-5 and TRBJ1-5, with a possible D match to TRBD1 (5 bases). Germline V gene lookup returns CDR1 MNHEY and CDR2 SVGAGI. Trimming removed 5 bases at V and 6 bases at J, with 11 bases between. The length of the CDR3 is 13 residues. The CDR3 loop is CASSLDSLQPQHF. CDR3 DNA sequence: TGTGCCAGCAGTCTAGACAGTCTTCAGCCCCAGCATTTT.